These T cell receptor beta chains were read from a single sample in a study of shared clonotypes between healthy human individuals. Clones were sequenced by immunoSEQ multiplex PCR, and TCRdb holds only the in-frame ones, with some missing. Of 650,000 to 700,000 clones listed, around 91% are singletons. The sample comprised memory CD8+ T cells from PBMCs. All receptors derive from a man between 18 and 29 years old in good health. Some clones in this sample may be carry-over from other donors' samples. CDR3s include the opening cysteine and the closing phenylalanine or tryptophan. Fields, in order: V gene, clone size, CDR3 protein. Clone size is stated in some rows and not others, as once, few, many or a class when expanded.

TRBV19	-	CASSWGQGAEQPQHF
TRBV27	-	CASLRQGSYEQYF
TRBV7-9	-	CASSAGSRETQYF
TRBV6-5	-	CASRRQVPDTEAFF
TRBV6-1	-	CASSEALEGRWYNEQFF
TRBV28	-	CASSPPEGSYEQYF
TRBV27	-	CASSRGRGAEQYF
TRBV7-8	-	CASSPLGRQGEGYTF
TRBV19	once	CASRGLEFSTGELFF
TRBV2	-	CASSVGAPPDTQYF
TRBV7-2	-	CASSLYPAGAISGANVLTF